This paragraph covers one T cell receptor (beta chain) sequence. The same CDR3 arises from other DNA sequences in this sample as well. The data were taken from a study of shared T cell receptors in the human thymus. TCRdb keeps only in-frame clones here, not all; method: immunoSEQ multiplex PCR. The table has fewer than 700,000 clones, roughly 90% seen once; the top ten hold about 0.01%. In addition, the sample was reused for a study of human thymus T cells.

Sequences were obtained from thymocytes. This sequence was found in a boy under two years old with a congenital heart defect.

CDR3 sequence reads: CASSFGGGETQYF. The CDR3 coding sequence is TGTGCCAGCAGTTTCGGTGGGGGGGAGACCCAGTACTTC. The genes are TRBV28 and TRBJ2-5; the D gene is possibly TRBD2 (6 bases). Trimming shortened V by 3 bases and J by 5 bases, and 10 bases separated the two germline ends. The CDR3 sequence is 13 residues long. Germline loops: CDR1 MDHEN, CDR2 SYDVKM.